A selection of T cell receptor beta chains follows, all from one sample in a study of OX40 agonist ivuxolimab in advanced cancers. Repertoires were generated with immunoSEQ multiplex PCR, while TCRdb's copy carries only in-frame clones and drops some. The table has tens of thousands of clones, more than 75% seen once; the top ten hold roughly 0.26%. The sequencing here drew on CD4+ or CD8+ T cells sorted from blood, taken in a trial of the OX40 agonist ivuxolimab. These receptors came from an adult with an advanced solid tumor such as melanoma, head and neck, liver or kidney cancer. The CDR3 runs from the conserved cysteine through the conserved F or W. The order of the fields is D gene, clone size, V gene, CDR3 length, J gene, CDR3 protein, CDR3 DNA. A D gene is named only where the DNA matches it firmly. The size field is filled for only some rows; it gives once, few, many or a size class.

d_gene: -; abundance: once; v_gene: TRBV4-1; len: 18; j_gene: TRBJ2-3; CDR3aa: CASSQGPYWDGSTDTQYF; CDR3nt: TGCGCCAGCAGCCAAGGCCCCTATTGGGACGGAAGCACAGATACGCAGTATTTT
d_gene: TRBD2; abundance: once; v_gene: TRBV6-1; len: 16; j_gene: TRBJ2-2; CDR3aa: CASSEQLAGGYGELFF; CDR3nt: TGTGCCAGCAGTGAACAACTAGCGGGAGGGTATGGGGAGCTGTTTTTT
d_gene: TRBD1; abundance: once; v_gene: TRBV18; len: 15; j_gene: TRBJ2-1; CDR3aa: CASSLGQGVRNEQFF; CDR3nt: TGTGCCAGCTCTCTCGGACAGGGGGTAAGGAATGAGCAGTTCTTC
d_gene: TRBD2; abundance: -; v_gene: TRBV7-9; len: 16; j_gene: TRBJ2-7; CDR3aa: CASSLARASGRNEQYF; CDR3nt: TGTGCCAGCAGCCTGGCTCGGGCTAGCGGGAGGAACGAGCAGTACTTC
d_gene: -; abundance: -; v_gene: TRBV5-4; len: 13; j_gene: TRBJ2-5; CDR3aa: CASARERGETQYF; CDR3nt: TGTGCCAGCGCACGGGAGAGGGGAGAGACCCAGTACTTC
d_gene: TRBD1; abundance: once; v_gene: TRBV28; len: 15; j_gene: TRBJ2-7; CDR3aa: CASIETQGASGEQYF; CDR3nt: TGTGCCAGCATCGAAACTCAGGGGGCATCGGGCGAGCAGTACTTC
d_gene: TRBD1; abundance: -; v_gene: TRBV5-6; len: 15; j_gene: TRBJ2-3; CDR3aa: CASSSGQGASDTQYF; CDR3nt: TGTGCCAGCTCGAGCGGACAGGGGGCCTCAGATACGCAGTATTTT
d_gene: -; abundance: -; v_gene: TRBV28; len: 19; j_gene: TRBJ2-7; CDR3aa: CASSLAGGGLAGTSYEQYF; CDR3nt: TGTGCCAGCAGTTTGGCAGGGGGGGGCTTGGCGGGAACCTCCTACGAGCAGTACTTC
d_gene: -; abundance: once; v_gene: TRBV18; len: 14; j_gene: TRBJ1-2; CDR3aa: CASSPVRAVYGYTF; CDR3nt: TGTGCCAGCTCACCTGTCAGGGCTGTATATGGCTACACCTTC
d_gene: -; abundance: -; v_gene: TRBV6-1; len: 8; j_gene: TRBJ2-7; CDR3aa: CALNEQYF; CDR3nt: TGTGCCCTGAACGAGCAGTACTTC
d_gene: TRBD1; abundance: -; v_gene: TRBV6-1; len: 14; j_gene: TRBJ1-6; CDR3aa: CASSRDSNNSPLHF; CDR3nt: TGTGCCAGCAGCCGGGACAGCAATAATTCACCCCTCCACTTT
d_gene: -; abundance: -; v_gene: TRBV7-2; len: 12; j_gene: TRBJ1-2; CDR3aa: CASSGSFYGYTF; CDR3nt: TGTGCCAGCTCGGGGTCTTTCTATGGCTACACCTTC
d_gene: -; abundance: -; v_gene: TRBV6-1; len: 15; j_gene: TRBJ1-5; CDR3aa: CASSDGGPSLYPQHF; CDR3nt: TGTGCCAGCAGCGACGGGGGGCCGTCACTTTACCCCCAGCATTTT
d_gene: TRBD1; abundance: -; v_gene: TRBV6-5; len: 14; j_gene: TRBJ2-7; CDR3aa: CASSSRGPTYEQYF; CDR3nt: TGTGCCAGCAGTTCGAGGGGGCCCACCTACGAGCAGTACTTC
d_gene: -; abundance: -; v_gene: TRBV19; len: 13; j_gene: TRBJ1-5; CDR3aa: CASKRGANQPQHF; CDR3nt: TGTGCCAGTAAGCGGGGGGCCAATCAGCCCCAGCATTTT
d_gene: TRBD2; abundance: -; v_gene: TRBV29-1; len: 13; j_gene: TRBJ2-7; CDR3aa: CSVGGSGVYEQYF; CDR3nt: TGCAGCGTGGGGGGTAGCGGGGTATACGAGCAGTACTTC
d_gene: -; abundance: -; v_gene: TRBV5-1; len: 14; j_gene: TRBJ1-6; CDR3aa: CASSSTAINSPLHF; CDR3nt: TGCGCCAGCAGCTCCACGGCGATTAATTCACCCCTCCACTTT
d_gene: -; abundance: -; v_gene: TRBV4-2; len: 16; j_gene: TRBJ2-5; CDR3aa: CASSQDRRGIQETQYF; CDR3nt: TGTGCCAGCAGCCAAGATCGACGGGGTATCCAAGAGACCCAGTACTTC
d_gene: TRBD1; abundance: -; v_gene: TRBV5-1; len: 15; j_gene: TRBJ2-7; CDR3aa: CASSILGTGEGEQYF; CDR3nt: TGCGCCAGCAGCATCCTCGGGACAGGGGAAGGAGAGCAGTACTTC
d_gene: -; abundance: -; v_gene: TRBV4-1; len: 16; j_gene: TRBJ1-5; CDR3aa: CASSPRTVYSNQPQHF; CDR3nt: TGCGCCAGCAGCCCCCGGACGGTGTATAGCAATCAGCCCCAGCATTTT
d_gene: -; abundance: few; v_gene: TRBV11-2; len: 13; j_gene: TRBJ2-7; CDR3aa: CASSLGRDYEQYF; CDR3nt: TGTGCCAGCAGCTTAGGAAGGGACTACGAGCAGTACTTC
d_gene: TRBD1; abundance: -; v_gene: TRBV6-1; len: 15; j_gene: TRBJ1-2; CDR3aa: CASRGDRSGFYGYTF; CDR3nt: TGTGCCAGCAGGGGGGACAGGTCGGGATTCTATGGCTACACCTTC
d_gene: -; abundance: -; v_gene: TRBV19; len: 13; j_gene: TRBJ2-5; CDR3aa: CASSASFQETQYF; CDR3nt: TGTGCCAGTAGTGCCAGTTTCCAAGAGACCCAGTACTTC
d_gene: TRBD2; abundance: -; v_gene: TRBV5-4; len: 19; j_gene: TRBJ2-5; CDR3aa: CASSLGLAGAGGFQETQYF; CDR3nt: TGTGCCAGCAGCTTGGGACTAGCGGGAGCGGGGGGTTTCCAAGAGACCCAGTACTTC
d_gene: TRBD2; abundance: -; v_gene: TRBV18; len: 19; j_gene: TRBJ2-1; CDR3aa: CASPGQGGTSGRADNEQFF; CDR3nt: TGTGCCAGTCCCGGACAGGGCGGGACTAGCGGGAGGGCTGACAATGAGCAGTTCTTC
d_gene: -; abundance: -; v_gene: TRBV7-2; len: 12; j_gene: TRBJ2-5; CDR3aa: CASSLARQTQYF; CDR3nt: TGTGCCAGCAGCTTAGCTAGGCAGACCCAGTACTTC
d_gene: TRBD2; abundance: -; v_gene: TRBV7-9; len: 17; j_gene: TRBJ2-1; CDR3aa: CASSRPGLAGPYNEQFF; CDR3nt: TGTGCCAGCAGCCGCCCGGGACTAGCGGGACCCTACAATGAGCAGTTCTTC
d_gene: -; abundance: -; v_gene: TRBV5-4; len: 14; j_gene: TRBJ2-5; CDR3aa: CASSFDRVGETQYF; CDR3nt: TGTGCCAGCAGCTTTGATCGGGTGGGAGAGACCCAGTACTTC
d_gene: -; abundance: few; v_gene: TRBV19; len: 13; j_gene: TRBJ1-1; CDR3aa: CASSRMGGPEAFF; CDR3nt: TGTGCCAGTTCCCGGATGGGGGGGCCAGAAGCTTTCTTT
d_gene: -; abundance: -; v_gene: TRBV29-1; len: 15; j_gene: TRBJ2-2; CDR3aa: CSVGGQSLNTGELFF; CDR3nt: TGCAGCGTTGGCGGACAGAGTTTAAACACCGGGGAGCTGTTTTTT
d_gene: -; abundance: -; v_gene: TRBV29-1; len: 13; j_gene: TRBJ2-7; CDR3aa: CSVGQPSSYEQYF; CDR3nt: TGCAGCGTTGGGCAGCCGAGCTCCTACGAGCAGTACTTC
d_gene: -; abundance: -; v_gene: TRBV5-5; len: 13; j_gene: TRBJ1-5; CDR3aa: CASSSVPLQPQHF; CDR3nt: TGTGCCAGCAGCTCGGTCCCTCTTCAGCCCCAGCATTTT
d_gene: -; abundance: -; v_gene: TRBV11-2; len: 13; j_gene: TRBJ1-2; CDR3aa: CASSLQQNYGYTF; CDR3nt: TGTGCCAGCAGCTTACAACAGAACTATGGCTACACCTTC
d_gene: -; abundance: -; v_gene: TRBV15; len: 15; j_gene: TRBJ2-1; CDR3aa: CATSRPLAGPNEQFF; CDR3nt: TGTGCCACCAGTCGCCCTCTAGCAGGACCAAATGAGCAGTTCTTC
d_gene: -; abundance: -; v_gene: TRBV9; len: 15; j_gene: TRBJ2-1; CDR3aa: CASSLDTTPYNEQFF; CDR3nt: TGTGCCAGCAGCCTTGACACGACTCCCTACAATGAGCAGTTCTTC
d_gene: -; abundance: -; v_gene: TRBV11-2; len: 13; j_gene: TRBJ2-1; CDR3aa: CASSLARYNEQFF; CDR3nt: TGTGCCAGCAGCTTAGCCAGGTACAATGAGCAGTTCTTC
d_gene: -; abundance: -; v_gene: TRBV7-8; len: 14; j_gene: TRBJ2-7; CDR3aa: CASSLGFSSYEQYF; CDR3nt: TGTGCCAGCAGCTTAGGTTTCAGTTCCTACGAGCAGTACTTC
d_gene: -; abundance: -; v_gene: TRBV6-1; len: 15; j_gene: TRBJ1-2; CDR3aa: CASSLTPRLSNGYTF; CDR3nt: TGTGCCAGCAGTCTAACCCCTAGGCTATCGAATGGCTACACCTTC
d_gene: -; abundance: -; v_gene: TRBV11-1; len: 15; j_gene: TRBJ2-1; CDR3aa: CASSRTGTPGNEQFF; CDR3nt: TGTGCCAGCAGCCGGACCGGGACCCCTGGGAATGAGCAGTTCTTC
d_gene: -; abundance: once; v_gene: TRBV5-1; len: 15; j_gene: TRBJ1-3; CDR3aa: CASSLDPSGGNTIYF; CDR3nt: TGCGCCAGCAGCTTGGATCCAAGTGGGGGAAACACCATATATTTT
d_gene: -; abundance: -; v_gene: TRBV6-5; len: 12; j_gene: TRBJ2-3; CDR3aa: CASSSNTDTQYF; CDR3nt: TGTGCCAGCAGTTCCAACACAGATACGCAGTATTTT
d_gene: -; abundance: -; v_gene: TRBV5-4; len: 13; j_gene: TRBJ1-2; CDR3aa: CASSLVSHYGYTF; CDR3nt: TGTGCCAGCAGCTTGGTCAGTCACTATGGCTACACCTTC
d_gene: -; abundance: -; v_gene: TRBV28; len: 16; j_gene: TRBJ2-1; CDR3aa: CASSPLFSVAYNEQFF; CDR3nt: TGTGCCAGCAGTCCACTTTTTAGCGTAGCCTACAATGAGCAGTTCTTC
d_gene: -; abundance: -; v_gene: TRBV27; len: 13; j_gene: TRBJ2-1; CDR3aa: CASSSRGYNEQFF; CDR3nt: TGTGCCAGCAGTTCAAGGGGGTACAATGAGCAGTTCTTC
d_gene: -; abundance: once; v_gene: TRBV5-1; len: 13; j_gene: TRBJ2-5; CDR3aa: CASSLSHQETQYF; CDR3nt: TGCGCCAGCAGCTTAAGTCACCAAGAGACCCAGTACTTC
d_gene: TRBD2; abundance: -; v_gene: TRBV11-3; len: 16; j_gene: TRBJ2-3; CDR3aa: CASSLSSGRSTDTQYF; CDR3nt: TGTGCCAGCAGCTTAAGTAGCGGGAGGAGCACAGATACGCAGTATTTT
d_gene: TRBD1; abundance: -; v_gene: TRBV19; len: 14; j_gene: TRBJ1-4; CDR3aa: CASSRTGGAGKLFF; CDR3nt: TGTGCCAGTAGCCGGACAGGGGGCGCTGGAAAACTGTTTTTT